Included here is one TCR beta chain sequence, with context. Its antigen is still unknown. This CDR3 has 13 residues. V gave up 2 bases and J gave up 4 bases, with 11 bases separating them. Germline lookup yields CDR1 SQVTM and CDR2 ANQGSEA. The data stem from a study of CD8 T cells in ankylosing spondylitis. Study-wide findings and caveats: Characteristic, it appeared, of ankylosing spondylitis blood was a TCR beta motif of eight highly homologous variants. Prior work had noted some motif variants in reactive arthritis blood and synovial fluid. In ankylosing spondylitis patients, matched synovial fluid reportedly showed significant enrichment of disease-linked clones. CD8+ disease-linked clones were present at relatively low frequencies in blood.

Quantitative 5'-RACE with molecular barcodes was used to make the TCR beta libraries. From the 5' RACE reads, TCRdb called clonotypes with MiXCR, one entry per CDR3 protein. The sample yields about 340,000 distinct CDR3 sequences, approximately 8.2% seen once. Sequenced input: blood, either unsorted or a sorted T cell fraction (not recorded which). The sequence was obtained from a male donor with ankylosing spondylitis. This sequence joins TRBV29-1 and TRBJ1-1, with D unclear. The CDR3 loop reads CSVERVLVTEAFF. For the CDR3, the DNA is TGCAGCGTTGAAAGAGTTTTAGTCACTGAAGCTTTCTTT. The whole variable domain, filled in from reference TRBV29-1 and TRBJ1-1, reads SAVISQKPSRDICQRGTSLTIQCQVDSQVTMMFWYRQQPGQSLTLIATANQGSEATYESGFVIDKFPISRPNLTFSTLTVSNMSPEDSSIYLCSVERVLVTEAFFGQGTRLTVV.